Listed below are T cell receptor beta chains from one sample, sequenced in a study of T-cell memory formation after mild COVID-19. TCRdb re-called the 5' RACE reads through MiXCR, storing one row per CDR3 protein. Among about 55,000 distinct CDR3 sequences listed, over 7.5% were seen once. Sequencing was done on a sample of PBMCs or a T cell subset sorted from them (not recorded which). The receptors derive from a man aged 18 to 29 who had mild COVID-19 (a few samples of this study predate the infection). Cell type and time point are not known. The CDR3 runs from the conserved cysteine through the conserved F or W. A D gene is named only where the DNA matches it firmly. Where a row states a size, it is once, few, many or the class of an expanded clone; other rows omit it.

cdr3_length,clone_size,v_call,j_call,d_call,cdr3_aa,cdr3_nt
16,.,TRBV6-4,TRBJ2-3,TRBD2,CASSRTSGGVTDTQYF,TGTGCCAGCAGTCGGACTAGCGGGGGGGTGACAGATACGCAGTATTTT
14,.,TRBV11-2,TRBJ2-2,.,CASRENANTGELFF,TGTGCCAGCAGGGAGAACGCGAACACCGGGGAGCTGTTTTTT
12,few,TRBV20-1,TRBJ1-5,.,CSANPTGQPQHF,TGCAGTGCCAACCCGACCGGCCAGCCCCAGCATTTT
17,few,TRBV9,TRBJ2-5,TRBD2,CASSVAGSGGGPETQYF,TGTGCCAGCAGCGTAGCTGGTAGCGGGGGGGGCCCGGAGACCCAGTACTTC
14,.,TRBV28,TRBJ1-2,TRBD1,CASRIWDRDYGYTF,TGTGCCAGCAGAATATGGGACAGGGACTATGGCTACACCTTC
15,.,TRBV20-1,TRBJ2-3,TRBD2,CSAGPSGGFTDTQYF,TGCAGTGCTGGTCCTAGCGGGGGTTTCACAGATACGCAGTATTTT
13,.,TRBV7-9,TRBJ1-1,.,CASSPSGAAEAFF,TGTGCCAGCAGCCCCTCGGGGGCGGCTGAAGCTTTCTTT
14,.,TRBV7-2,TRBJ2-3,.,CASSLPTGRDTQYF,TGTGCCAGCAGCTTACCTACAGGGCGAGATACGCAGTATTTT
15,.,TRBV5-1,TRBJ2-2,.,CASRESIGGTGELFF,TGCGCCAGCAGGGAGTCGATAGGGGGAACCGGGGAGCTGTTTTTT
15,.,TRBV9,TRBJ2-3,.,CASSVGGLRSDTQYF,TGTGCCAGCAGCGTAGGGGGACTCCGTTCAGATACGCAGTATTTT
13,few,TRBV18,TRBJ2-3,TRBD2,CASSGTTRDTQYF,TGTGCCAGCTCAGGGACTACCCGAGATACGCAGTATTTT
17,few,TRBV7-2,TRBJ2-3,.,CASSLRFPWTPRGTQYF,TGTGCCAGCAGCTTAAGGTTCCCCTGGACTCCAAGGGGTACGCAGTATTTT
16,few,TRBV3-1,TRBJ2-6,.,CASSQGNREGANVLTF,TGTGCCAGCAGCCAAGGCAACAGGGAAGGGGCCAACGTCCTGACTTTC